This passage covers 5 T cell receptor beta chains from one sample sequenced in a study of blood T cell repertoires in COVID-19. The assay was immunoSEQ multiplex PCR, and TCRdb's table has in-frame clones only and misses some. The sample lists roughly 50,000 clones, roughly 90% occurring once. Source material: peripheral blood. These receptors all come from a human donor in a cohort sampled during active COVID-19.

The chain uses TRBV29-1 and TRBJ2-3; D gene uncertain. This CDR3 is 13 amino acids long. The V gene's germline CDR1 is SQVTM and CDR2 ANQGSEA. V gave up 4 bases and J gave up 4 bases, with 12 bases separating them. CDR3 nucleotides: TGCAGCGTTGCTTCAAACCCGGCAGATACGCAGTATTTT. It specifies CSVASNPADTQYF.

V is TRBV7-9 and J is TRBJ2-7, with 8 bases matching TRBD2. Per the germline V gene, CDR1 is SEHNR and CDR2 is FQNEAQ (reference sequence). The CDR3 length is 18 residues. V lost 1 base, J lost 3 bases, and 14 bases stayed unmatched. The CDR3 sequence: CASSLVGTRWTTGYEQYF. The CDR3 coding sequence is TGTGCCAGCAGCTTAGTCGGGACTAGATGGACTACTGGCTACGAGCAGTACTTC.

This clone came up once. The chain couples TRBV5-1 to TRBJ1-1; unclear D gene. The ends were cut back, 0 bases at V and 7 bases at J, with 10 bases in the middle. Per germline, CDR1 SGHRS and CDR2 YFSETQ. The CDR3 totals 13 residues. The CDR3 DNA is TGCGCCAGCAGCTTGGAAGAGTTCAATGAAGCTTTCTTT. It specifies CASSLEEFNEAFF.

The rearrangement joins TRBV12-2 to TRBJ2-7; the table assigns TRBD2, which was not confirmed against the DNA. TRBV12-2 has pseudogene status. The CDR3 totals 18 residues. The CDR3 nucleotides are TGTGCAAGTCGCTTAGGTTTCGACGGGGGTCCCCCCTCCTACGAGCAGTACTTC. This encodes CASRLGFDGGPPSYEQYF.

The chain couples TRBV29-1 to TRBJ2-1; D uncertain. Looked up from germline, CDR1 is SQVTM and CDR2 is ANQGSEA. V was clipped by 5 bases and J by 0 bases, with 14 bases between them. The CDR3 length is 15 residues. The CDR3 DNA reads TGCAGCGTTCAGTTCCTGTGGAGCTCCTACAATGAGCAGTTCTTC. As protein: CSVQFLWSSYNEQFF.